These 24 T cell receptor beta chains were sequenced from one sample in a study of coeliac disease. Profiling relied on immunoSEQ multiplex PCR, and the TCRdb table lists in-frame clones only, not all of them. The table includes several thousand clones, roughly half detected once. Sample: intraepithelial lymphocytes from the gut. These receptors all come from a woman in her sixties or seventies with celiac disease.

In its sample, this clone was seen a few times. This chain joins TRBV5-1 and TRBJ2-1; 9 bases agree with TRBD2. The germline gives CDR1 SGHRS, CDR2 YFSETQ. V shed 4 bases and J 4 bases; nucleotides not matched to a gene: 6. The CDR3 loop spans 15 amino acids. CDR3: CASSAVAGAYNEQFF. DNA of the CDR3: TGCGCCAGCAGCGCCGTAGCGGGGGCATACAATGAGCAGTTCTTC.

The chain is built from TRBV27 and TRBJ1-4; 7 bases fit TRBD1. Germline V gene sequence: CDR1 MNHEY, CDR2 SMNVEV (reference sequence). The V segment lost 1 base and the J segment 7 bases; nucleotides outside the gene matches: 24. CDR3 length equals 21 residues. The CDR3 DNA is TGTGCCAGCAGTTTATACACCCCGCCGACATGGACAGGCAGGGGTGTTGAAAAACTGTTTTTT. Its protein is CASSLYTPPTWTGRGVEKLFF.

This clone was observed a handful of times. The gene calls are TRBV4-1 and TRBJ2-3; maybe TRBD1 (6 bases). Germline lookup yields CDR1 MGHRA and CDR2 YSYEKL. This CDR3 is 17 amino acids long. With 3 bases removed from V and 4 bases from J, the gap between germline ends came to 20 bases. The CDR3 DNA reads TGCGCCAGCAGCCACGCCCCCGGACCACAGGGTGCAGATACGCAGTATTTT. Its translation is CASSHAPGPQGADTQYF.

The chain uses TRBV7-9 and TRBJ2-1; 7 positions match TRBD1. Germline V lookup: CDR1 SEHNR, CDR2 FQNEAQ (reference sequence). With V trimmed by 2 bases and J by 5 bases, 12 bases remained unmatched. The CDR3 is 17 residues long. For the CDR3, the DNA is TGTGCCAGCAGCTTACCGAGGACAGGATCGTCGGACAATGAGCAGTTCTTC. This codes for CASSLPRTGSSDNEQFF.

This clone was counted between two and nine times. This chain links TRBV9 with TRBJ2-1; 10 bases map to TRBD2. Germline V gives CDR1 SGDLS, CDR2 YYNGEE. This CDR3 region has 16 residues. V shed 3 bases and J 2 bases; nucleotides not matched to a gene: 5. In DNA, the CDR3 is TGTGCCAGCAGCGCCGACCTAGCGGGGGCCTACAATGAGCAGTTCTTC. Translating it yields CASSADLAGAYNEQFF.

CDR3 sequence reads: CASSQVTLGAGSDTQYF. The CDR3 DNA reads as TGTGCCAGCAGCCAAGTCACACTGGGGGCCGGCTCAGATACGCAGTATTTT. The chain joins TRBV4-2 to TRBJ2-3; possible D gene TRBD1, 6 bases. The CDR3 runs to 17 residues. Germline loops: CDR1 LGHNA, CDR2 YNFKEQ. With 1 base removed from V and 4 bases from J, the gap between germline ends came to 18 bases.

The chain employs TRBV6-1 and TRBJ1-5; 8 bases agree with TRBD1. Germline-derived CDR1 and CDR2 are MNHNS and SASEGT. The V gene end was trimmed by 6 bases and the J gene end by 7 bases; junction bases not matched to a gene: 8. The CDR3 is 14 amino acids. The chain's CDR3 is CASSPGGAGQPQHF. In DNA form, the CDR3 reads TGTGCCAGCAGCCCAGGGGGCGCGGGGCAGCCCCAGCATTTT.

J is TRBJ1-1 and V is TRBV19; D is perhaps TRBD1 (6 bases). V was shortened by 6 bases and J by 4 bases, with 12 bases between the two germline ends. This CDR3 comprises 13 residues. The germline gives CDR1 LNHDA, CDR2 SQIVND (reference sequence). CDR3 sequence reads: CASRAGAATEAFF. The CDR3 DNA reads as TGTGCCAGTAGGGCAGGGGCGGCCACTGAAGCTTTCTTT. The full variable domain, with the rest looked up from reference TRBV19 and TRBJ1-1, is DGGITQSPKYLFRKEGQNVTLSCEQNLNHDAMYWYRQDPGQGLRLIYYSQIVNDFQKGDIAEGYSVSREKKESFPLTVTSAQKNPTAFYLCASRAGAATEAFFGQGTRLTVV.

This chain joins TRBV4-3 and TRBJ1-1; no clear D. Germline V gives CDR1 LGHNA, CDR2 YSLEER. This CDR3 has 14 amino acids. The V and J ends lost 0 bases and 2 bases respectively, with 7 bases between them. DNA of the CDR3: TGCGCCAGCAGCCAAGATTTGGCAAACACTGAAGCTTTCTTT. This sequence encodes CASSQDLANTEAFF.

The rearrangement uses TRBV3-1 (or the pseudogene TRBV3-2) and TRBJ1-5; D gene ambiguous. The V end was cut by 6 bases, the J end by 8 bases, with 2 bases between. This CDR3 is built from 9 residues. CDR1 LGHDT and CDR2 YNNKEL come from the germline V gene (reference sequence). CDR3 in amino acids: CASSKPQHF. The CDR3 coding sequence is TGTGCCAGCAGTAAGCCCCAGCATTTT.

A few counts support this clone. The CDR3 region has the DNA TGCGCCAGCAGCCCAAGGGACTGGAACGATGAGCAGTTCTTC. It encodes CASSPRDWNDEQFF. The chain recombines TRBV5-1 with TRBJ2-1; a possible D gene is TRBD2 (6 bases). The CDR3 extends over 14 amino acids. Trimming took off 4 bases at V and 8 bases at J, with 16 bases between the two ends. Per germline, CDR1 SGHRS and CDR2 YFSETQ.

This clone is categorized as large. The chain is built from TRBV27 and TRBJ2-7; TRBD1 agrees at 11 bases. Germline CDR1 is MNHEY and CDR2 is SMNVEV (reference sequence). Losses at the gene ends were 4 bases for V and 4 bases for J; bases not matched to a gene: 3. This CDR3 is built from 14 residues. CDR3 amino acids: CASSSGTGGYEQYF. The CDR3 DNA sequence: TGTGCCAGCAGTTCCGGGACAGGGGGTTACGAGCAGTACTTC.

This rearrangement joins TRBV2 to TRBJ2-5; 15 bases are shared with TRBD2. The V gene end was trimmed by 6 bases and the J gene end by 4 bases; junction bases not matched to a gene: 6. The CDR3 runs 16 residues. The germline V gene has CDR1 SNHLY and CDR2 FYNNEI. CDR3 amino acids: CASRGTSGGPGETQYF. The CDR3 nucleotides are TGTGCCAGCAGAGGGACTAGCGGGGGGCCGGGAGAGACCCAGTACTTC.

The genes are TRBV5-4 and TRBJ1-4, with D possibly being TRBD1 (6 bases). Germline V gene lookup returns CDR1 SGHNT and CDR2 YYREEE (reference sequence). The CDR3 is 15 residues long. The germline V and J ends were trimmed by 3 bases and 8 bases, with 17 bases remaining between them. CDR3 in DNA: TGTGCCAGCAGCTCGAACGACAGGCGCCCCGAAAAACTGTTTTTT. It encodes CASSSNDRRPEKLFF.

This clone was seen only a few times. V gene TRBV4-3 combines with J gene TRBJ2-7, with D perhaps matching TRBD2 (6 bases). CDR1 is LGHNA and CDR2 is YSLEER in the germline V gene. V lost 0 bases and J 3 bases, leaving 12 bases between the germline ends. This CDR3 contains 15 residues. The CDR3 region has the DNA TGCGCCAGCAGCCAAGACGCAACTAGCAACTACGAGCAGTACTTC. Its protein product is CASSQDATSNYEQYF.

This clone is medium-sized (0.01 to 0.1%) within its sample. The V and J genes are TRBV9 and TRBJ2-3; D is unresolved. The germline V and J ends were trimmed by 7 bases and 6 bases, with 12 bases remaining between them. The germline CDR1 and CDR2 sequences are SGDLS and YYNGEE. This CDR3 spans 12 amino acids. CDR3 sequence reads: CASGIAFDTQYF. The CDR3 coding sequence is TGTGCCAGCGGCATAGCTTTCGATACGCAGTATTTT.

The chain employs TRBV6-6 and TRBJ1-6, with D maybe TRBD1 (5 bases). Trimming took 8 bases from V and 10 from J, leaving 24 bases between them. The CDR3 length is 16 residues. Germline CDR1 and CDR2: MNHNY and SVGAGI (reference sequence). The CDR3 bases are TGTGCCAGCCCCCATCTTGGTTCCGGGAGGGACTCACCCCTCCACTTT. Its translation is CASPHLGSGRDSPLHF.

CDR3 sequence (DNA): TGTGCCAGCAGTTACCTAAAGCGGTTCGATGGCTACACCTTC. Translating gives CASSYLKRFDGYTF. The chain joins TRBV6-6 to TRBJ1-2; the D is unclear. Germline CDR1 MNHNY, CDR2 SVGAGI (reference sequence). CDR3 length: 14 residues. Trimming removed 2 bases at V and 6 bases at J, with 13 bases between.

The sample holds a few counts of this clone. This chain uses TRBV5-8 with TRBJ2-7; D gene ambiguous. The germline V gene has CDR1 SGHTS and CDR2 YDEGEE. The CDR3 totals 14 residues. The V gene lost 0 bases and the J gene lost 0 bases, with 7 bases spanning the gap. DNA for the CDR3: TGTGCCAGCAGCTTGGGAGAGAGCTCCTACGAGCAGTACTTC. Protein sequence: CASSLGESSYEQYF.

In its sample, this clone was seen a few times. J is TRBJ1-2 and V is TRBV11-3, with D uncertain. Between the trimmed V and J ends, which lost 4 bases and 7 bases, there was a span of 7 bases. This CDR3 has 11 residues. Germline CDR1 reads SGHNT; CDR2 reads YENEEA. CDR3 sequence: CASSYGVGYTF. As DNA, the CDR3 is TGTGCCAGCAGCTACGGGGTTGGCTACACCTTC.

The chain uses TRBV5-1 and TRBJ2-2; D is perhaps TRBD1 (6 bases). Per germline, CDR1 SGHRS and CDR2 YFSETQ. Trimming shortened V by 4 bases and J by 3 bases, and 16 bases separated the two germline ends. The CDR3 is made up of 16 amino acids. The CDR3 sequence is CASSPKDSTYTGELFF. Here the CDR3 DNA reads TGCGCCAGCAGCCCCAAGGACAGCACTTACACCGGGGAGCTGTTTTTT.

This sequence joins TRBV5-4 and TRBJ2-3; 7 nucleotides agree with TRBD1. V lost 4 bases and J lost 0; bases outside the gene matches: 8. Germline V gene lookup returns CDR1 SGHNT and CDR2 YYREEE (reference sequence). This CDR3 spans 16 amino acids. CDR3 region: CASSQTGIRSTDTQYF. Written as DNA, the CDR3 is TGTGCCAGCAGCCAGACAGGGATCAGGAGCACAGATACGCAGTATTTT.

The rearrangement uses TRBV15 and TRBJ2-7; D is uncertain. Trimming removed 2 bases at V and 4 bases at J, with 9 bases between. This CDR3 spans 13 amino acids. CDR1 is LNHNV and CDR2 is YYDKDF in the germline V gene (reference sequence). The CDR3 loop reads CATSRRGTYEQYF. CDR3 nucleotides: TGTGCCACCAGCAGACGCGGAACTTACGAGCAGTACTTC.

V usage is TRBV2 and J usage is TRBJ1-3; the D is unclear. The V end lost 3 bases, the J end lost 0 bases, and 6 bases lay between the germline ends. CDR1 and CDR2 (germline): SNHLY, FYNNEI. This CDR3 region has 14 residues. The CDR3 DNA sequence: TGTGCCAGCAGTGATTATATCTCTGGAAACACCATATATTTT. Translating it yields CASSDYISGNTIYF.